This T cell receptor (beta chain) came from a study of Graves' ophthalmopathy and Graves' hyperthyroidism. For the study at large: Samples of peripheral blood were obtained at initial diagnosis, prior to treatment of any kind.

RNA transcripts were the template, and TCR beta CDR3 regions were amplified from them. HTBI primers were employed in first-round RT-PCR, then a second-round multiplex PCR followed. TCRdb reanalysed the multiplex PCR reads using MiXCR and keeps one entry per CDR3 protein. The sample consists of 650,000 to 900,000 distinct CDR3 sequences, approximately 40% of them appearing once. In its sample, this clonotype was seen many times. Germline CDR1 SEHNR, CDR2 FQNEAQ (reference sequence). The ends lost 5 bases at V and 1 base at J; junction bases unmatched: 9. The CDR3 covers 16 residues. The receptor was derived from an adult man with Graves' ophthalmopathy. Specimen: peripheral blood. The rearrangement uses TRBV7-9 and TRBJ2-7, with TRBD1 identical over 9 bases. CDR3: CASSVTGTGRSYEQYF. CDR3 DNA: TGTGCCAGCAGCGTTACCGGGACAGGGAGGTCCTACGAGCAGTACTTC.